This T cell receptor beta chain was recovered during a study of blood T cell repertoires in COVID-19. The data were produced by immunoSEQ multiplex PCR, yet TCRdb's version contains in-frame clones alone and is incomplete. The profile covers over 250,000 clones, with roughly 85% appearing a single time and approximately 5.1% taken by the ten largest. V was cut by 5 bases and J by 9 bases, with 17 bases left in between. The V gene's germline CDR1 is MDHEN and CDR2 SYDVKM. This CDR3 has 14 amino acids. The TCR sequence derives from a middle-aged man with active or convalescent COVID-19. Sequenced input: peripheral blood. The genes are TRBV28 and TRBJ2-4, with TRBD2 as a possible D gene (7 bases). This CDR3 reads CASSISRGGGIQYF. CDR3 DNA: TGTGCCAGCAGTATATCGCGGGGAGGGGGCATTCAGTACTTC.